This T cell receptor (beta chain) comes out of a study of T-cell reconstitution after alpha-beta-depleted transplantation in children. The study, taken as a whole, reports: The study traced high day-60 TCRbeta diversity in some patients to surviving recipient T cells and thymic progenitors. In patients about two months after transplant, alpha-beta T cells reportedly arose from several hundred expanded graft clones. The authors attributed T-cell counts and diversity one year after transplant mostly to newly produced T cells.

The CDR3 runs to 15 residues. The germline gives CDR1 DFQATT, CDR2 SNEGSKA (reference sequence). Losses at the gene ends were 2 bases for V and 7 bases for J; bases not matched to a gene: 7. This clonotype came up a few times. Its antigen remains unknown. The authors prepared the TCRbeta library with unique molecular identifiers. Each CDR3 protein gets one entry after TCRdb re-called the PCR reads with MiXCR. Here the sample spans 450,000 to 700,000 distinct CDR3 sequences, 27% being singletons. The clonotype originates from a boy younger than two with Wiskott-Aldrich syndrome, due to receive a stem cell transplant. The J gene is TRBJ2-1, the V gene TRBV20-1, with 11 bases aligning to TRBD2. The sample was PBMCs, taken before TCRalphabeta/CD19-depleted stem cell transplant. The CDR3 spells CSARILGLAANEQFF. DNA of the CDR3: TGCAGTGCTAGAATCCTGGGACTAGCGGCAAATGAGCAGTTCTTC.